This T cell receptor beta chain stems from a study of OX40 agonist ivuxolimab in advanced cancers. Notes on the research overall: Ivuxolimab, which targeted the costimulatory receptor OX40 (CD134), was an agonistic, fully human IgG2 monoclonal antibody. Intravenous ivuxolimab was administered to patients every 2 weeks at six dose levels: 0.01, 0.1, 0.3, 1.5, 3 and 10 mg/kg. Of the approximately 50 dose-escalation patients, hepatocellular carcinoma was present in approximately 20, melanoma in roughly 15, renal cell carcinoma in 9 and head and neck cancer in 9. In the dose-escalation cohort, nearly 85% of patients were male, and the mean age was roughly 60 years with a range of roughly 20 to 80. Patients were allowed to have had prior anti-PD-1, anti-PD-L1 or anti-CTLA-4 therapy, and around 41% of the dose-escalation patients had previously received checkpoint inhibitors. Three dose-escalation patients achieved partial responses, one with hepatocellular carcinoma and two with cutaneous melanoma. Peripheral TCRbeta sequencing aimed to test whether ivuxolimab altered TCR sequence diversity and caused clonal T-cell expansion. The paper covers the monotherapy dose-escalation part of the phase I ivuxolimab trial, which included N of about 56 patients. Broader findings and caveats from the paper: On average, CD8+ T cells showed more expanded clones than CD4+ T cells after ivuxolimab. In the 0.1-3.0 mg/kg groups, partial responders were among the patients with the lowest normalized peripheral clonal expansion, particularly in CD8+ T cells. Low levels of normalized T-cell clonal expansion were also seen in some patients who did not respond. Which antigens the clonally expanded peripheral T cells were specific for was not determined. At doses of 0.1 to 3.0 mg/kg, clonal expansion of both CD4+ and CD8+ T cells in blood was seen between baseline and week 6.

Comments on this clone: Its antigen is unknown. There are no base qualities to consult, and no much larger clone falls within one base.

Genomic DNA was isolated from the sorted cells so that the TCRbeta CDR3 region could be sequenced. The immunoSEQ Assay was used to sequence the TCRbeta CDR3 regions. In TCRdb, the immuneACCESS table is reduced to in-frame sequences with V and J assigned. These tables do not hold every clone; where another copy was compared, an unresolved V gene accounts for under half, and the others remain unexplained. In all, the sample holds 80,000 or so clones, and 89% of those were seen once. The ten largest clonotypes hold over 0.15% of the sample. Trimming accounts for 4 bases at V and 0 bases at J, while the number of junction bases matched to no gene is 4. The germline V gene provides CDR1 SGHVS and CDR2 FQNEAQ. The CDR3 runs 15 amino acids, cysteine and phenylalanine included. The read is trimmed to its CDR3 DNA, 45 bases read in frame from base 1. The trial excluded patients who had a history of autoimmune disease or who were on systemic immunosuppression. Peripheral blood for TCR sequencing was collected from all dose cohorts at baseline, on cycle 4 day 1, and on cycle 7 day 1. The samples were drawn from a first-in-human, open-label, multicenter phase I dose-escalation trial of ivuxolimab. Adults with locally advanced or metastatic head and neck squamous cell, hepatocellular, melanoma or renal cell carcinoma were enrolled in the trial. Before TCR sequencing, CD4+ and CD8+ T cells were separately sorted from peripheral blood.

The chain is made from TRBV7-8 and TRBJ2-7; the junction holds 9 bases that match TRBD1. This TCR derives from an adult with an advanced solid tumor such as melanoma, head and neck, liver or kidney cancer. Specimen: CD4+ or CD8+ T cells sorted from blood, collected in a trial of the OX40 agonist ivuxolimab. The DNA sequence reads TGTGCCAGCAGCTCACAGGGGGCCCACTCCTACGAGCAGTACTTC. Its protein product is CASSSQGAHSYEQYF.